A single sample gave rise to the 3 T cell receptor beta chains below, sequenced in a study of control samples from healthy donors and cancer patients. Profiled with immunoSEQ multiplex PCR; TCRdb holds only in-frame clones, not every one. Counted here are about 180,000 clones, approximately 90% occurring once; the ten biggest clones make up approximately 1.5%. The source material was blood. The source is a man aged 25-45 years in good health.

The V call is TRBV9, the J call TRBJ2-5; TRBD1 matches 9 bases. J lost 1 base, V lost 7 bases, and 14 bases had no gene match. Germline CDR1 SGDLS, CDR2 YYNGEE. The CDR3 length is 17 residues. CDR3 sequence: CASAALPLQGAQETQYF. The CDR3 DNA sequence: TGTGCCAGCGCCGCCCTACCTTTACAGGGGGCCCAAGAGACCCAGTACTTC.

The table lists this clone with a count of one. The same CDR3 can be traced to other DNA sequences in this sample. V and J are TRBV3-1 (or the pseudogene TRBV3-2) and TRBJ1-5; D is possibly TRBD1 (5 bases). From germline, CDR1 is LGHDT and CDR2 YNNKEL (reference sequence). V was pared by 4 bases and J by 1 base, with 8 bases between. CDR3 length: 14 residues. The CDR3 sequence is CASSRRDSNQPQHF. The CDR3 nucleotides are TGTGCCAGCAGCCGCCGGGACAGCAATCAGCCCCAGCATTTT.

The J gene is TRBJ2-7, the V gene TRBV5-1, with a tentative D call TRBD1 (5 bases). Trimming left V 5 bases short and J 2 bases short, with 8 bases between. From germline, CDR1 is SGHRS and CDR2 YFSETQ. The CDR3 spans 12 residues. In nucleotides, the CDR3 is TGCGCCAGCAGGGACACCGCCTACGAGCAGTACTTC. Translated, it gives CASRDTAYEQYF.